This T cell receptor beta chain was observed in a study of cytomegalovirus exposure and HLA in healthy donors. Points from the study as a whole: In a later analysis, V- and J-gene trimming of beta chains associated with a DCLRE1C missense variant, replicated independently. Accounts indicate the classifier identified cytomegalovirus status with strong specificity and sensitivity.

Remarks on this clone: Its target is unknown.

The CDR3 has 13 residues. V was clipped by 3 bases and J by 0 bases, with 6 bases between them. Germline CDR1 and CDR2: SGHRS and YFSETQ. The primer mix had 60 Vbeta and 13 Jbeta primers. Profiled with immunoSEQ multiplex PCR; TCRdb holds only in-frame clones, not every one. The sample has 170,000 or so clones; roughly 82% are singletons. The receptor was isolated from a woman in her 30s in good health and CMV-seronegative. The sequenced sample consisted of PBMCs. The chain couples TRBV5-1 to TRBJ1-1, with D unclear. The CDR3 loop is CASSSGLNTEAFF. The CDR3 nucleotides are TGCGCCAGCAGCTCAGGCCTGAACACTGAAGCTTTCTTT.